These 8 T cell receptor beta chains originate from one sample sequenced in a study of blood T cell repertoires in COVID-19. Measured with immunoSEQ multiplex PCR; TCRdb has only the in-frame clones, and not every one. The sample has over 70,000 clones, approximately 76% seen once. Sequencing was performed on peripheral blood. Source of these receptors: a man between 65 and 80 years old with active or convalescent COVID-19.

The chain couples TRBV7-8 to TRBJ2-1; 8 nucleotides line up with TRBD2. This CDR3 has 16 amino acids. The ends lost 0 bases at V and 9 bases at J; junction bases unmatched: 10. CDR1 and CDR2 from the germline V gene are SGHVS and FQNEAQ. CDR3 sequence reads: CASSLAYRTSMAEQFF. CDR3 sequence (DNA): TGTGCCAGCAGCTTAGCCTACCGGACTAGCATGGCTGAGCAGTTCTTC.

J is TRBJ1-1 and V is TRBV9, with D unresolved. This CDR3 comprises 15 residues. With 1 base removed from V and 3 bases from J, the gap between germline ends came to 13 bases. The germline V gene has CDR1 SGDLS and CDR2 YYNGEE. The CDR3 bases are TGTGCCAGCAGCGTACGCCATGGGCGAGACACTGAAGCTTTCTTT. Amino acids: CASSVRHGRDTEAFF.

This CDR3 reads CASSYRGNTEAFF. CDR3 sequence (DNA): TGTGCCAGCAGCTACAGGGGGAACACTGAAGCTTTCTTT. The chain carries TRBV7-9 and TRBJ1-1; the match to TRBD1 covers 7 bases. The germline gives CDR1 SEHNR, CDR2 FQNEAQ (reference sequence). The CDR3 length is 13 residues. Unmatched junction bases numbered 0, after V lost 4 bases and J lost 1 base.

Only a few counts were recorded for this clone. V gene TRBV7-2 combines with J gene TRBJ2-7, with 7 bases lining up with TRBD2. The CDR3 has 15 amino acids. Germline CDR1 reads SGHTA; CDR2 reads FQGNSA. V gave up 1 base and J gave up 0 bases; unmatched junction bases: 3. The CDR3 protein is CASSLVGGSSYEQYF. CDR3 coding DNA: TGTGCCAGCAGCTTAGTGGGCGGGAGCTCCTACGAGCAGTACTTC.

The chain has TRBV7-2 and TRBJ2-3; TRBD1 aligns across 7 bases. Germline assignment: CDR1 SGHTA and CDR2 FQGNSA. Trimming took 5 bases from V and 6 from J; bases not matched to a gene: 11. CDR3 length: 15 residues. Written as DNA, the CDR3 is TGTGCCAGCAGCAGAGGGACAGCTAAGGGGGATACGCAGTATTTT. It specifies CASSRGTAKGDTQYF.

The chain carries TRBV29-1 and TRBJ1-6, with 12 bases identical to TRBD1. The CDR3 covers 15 residues. The junction had 6 bases not matched to a gene; V was cut back by 6 bases and J by 6 bases. The germline V gene encodes CDR1 SQVTM and CDR2 ANQGSEA. The CDR3 spells CSVPGQGAPNSPLHF. DNA for the CDR3: TGCAGCGTCCCGGGACAGGGGGCTCCTAATTCACCCCTCCACTTT.

The chain uses TRBV18 and TRBJ1-2, with a possible D match to TRBD1 (5 bases). The CDR3 consists of 15 residues. V was pared by 2 bases and J by 2 bases, with 12 bases between. Germline V gives CDR1 KGHSH, CDR2 LQKENI. The CDR3 DNA reads as TGTGCCAGCTCACCATCGACAGTACCCAACTATGGCTACACCTTC. This translates into CASSPSTVPNYGYTF.

This clone has just one count. This rearrangement joins TRBV4-1 to TRBJ2-6, with D possibly being TRBD1 (5 bases). The CDR3 runs 16 residues. Germline CDR1 is MGHRA and CDR2 is YSYEKL. V shed 4 bases and J shed 2 bases, with 12 bases lying between them. DNA of the CDR3: TGCGCCAGCAGCCGCATGACAGCTGCTGGGGCCAACGTCCTGACTTTC. Amino acid sequence: CASSRMTAAGANVLTF.